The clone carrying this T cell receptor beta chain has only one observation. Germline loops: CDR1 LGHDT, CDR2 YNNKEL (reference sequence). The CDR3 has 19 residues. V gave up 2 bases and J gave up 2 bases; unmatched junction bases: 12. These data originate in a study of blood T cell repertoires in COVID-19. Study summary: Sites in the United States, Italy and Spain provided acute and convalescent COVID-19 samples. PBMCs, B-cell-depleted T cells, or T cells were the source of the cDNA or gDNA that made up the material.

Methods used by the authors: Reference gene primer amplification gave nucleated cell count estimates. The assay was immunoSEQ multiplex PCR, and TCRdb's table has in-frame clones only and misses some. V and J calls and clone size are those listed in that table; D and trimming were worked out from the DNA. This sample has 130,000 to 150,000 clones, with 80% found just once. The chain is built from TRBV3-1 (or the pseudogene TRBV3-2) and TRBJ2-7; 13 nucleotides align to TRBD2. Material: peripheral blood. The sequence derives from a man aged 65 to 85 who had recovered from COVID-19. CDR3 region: CASSQSLAGGPRGPYEQYF. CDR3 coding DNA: TGTGCCAGCAGCCAATCACTAGCGGGAGGGCCCCGGGGTCCCTACGAGCAGTACTTC.